The 7 T cell receptor beta chains listed next were all sequenced from one sample in a study of T cells in tuberculosis. The assay was immunoSEQ multiplex PCR, and TCRdb's table has in-frame clones only and misses some. The sample includes 70,000 to 95,000 clones, approximately 90% of them seen just once. Cells were sorted from thawed PBMC rested overnight and stained with GMM-loaded CD1B tetramer, viability dye and anti-CD3. C32 glucose monomycolate from Rhodococcus equi was loaded onto the CD1B tetramers. The sequencing sample was made of CD1b-GMM tetramer-negative cells sorted from PBMCs. Receptors were obtained from an adult woman with latent tuberculosis.

The CDR3 loop reads CASSLSRNEQFF. The DNA for the CDR3 is TGTGCCAGCAGCTTAAGTAGAAATGAGCAGTTCTTC. The rearrangement links TRBV7-3 to TRBJ2-1; D ambiguous. The CDR3 sequence is 12 residues long. The V gene lost 1 base and the J gene lost 7 bases, with 5 bases spanning the gap. The V gene's germline CDR1 is SGHTA and CDR2 FQGTGA. Full variable domain (rest looked up from reference TRBV7-3 and TRBJ2-1): GAGVSQTPSNKVTEKGKYVELRCDPISGHTALYWYRQSLGQGPEFLIYFQGTGAADDSGLPNDRFFAVRPEGSVSTLKIQRTERGDSAVYLCASSLSRNEQFFGPGTRLTVL.

This clone was counted once. The chain links TRBV4-2 to TRBJ2-1; 10 bases align to TRBD2. J gave up 8 bases and V 1 base, and 5 bases lay outside the gene matches. In germline, CDR1 is LGHNA, CDR2 YNFKEQ. The CDR3 length is 15 residues. The CDR3 DNA reads as TGTGCCAGCAGCCAAGGAAGCGGGGGGGACCATGAGCAGTTCTTC. It encodes CASSQGSGGDHEQFF.

This chain uses TRBV6-1 with TRBJ2-3; D is unclear. Trimming stripped 2 bases from V and 5 bases from J, with 8 bases between. CDR3 size: 13 residues. CDR1 and CDR2 from the germline V gene are MNHNS and SASEGT. The CDR3, as DNA: TGTGCCAGCAGTGAACTAGAGCGAGATACGCAGTATTTT. This encodes CASSELERDTQYF.

In its sample, this clone was seen once. This chain joins TRBV30 and TRBJ1-3, with TRBD1 matching over 10 bases. The germline V gene encodes CDR1 GTSNPN and CDR2 SVGIG (reference sequence). This CDR3 spans 17 amino acids. Losses at the gene ends were 1 base for V and 3 bases for J; bases not matched to a gene: 9. The CDR3 here is CAWSEGTGVSGGNTIYF. CDR3 DNA: TGTGCCTGGAGTGAGGGGACAGGGGTATCGGGTGGAAACACCATATATTTT. The full variable domain, with the rest looked up from reference TRBV30 and TRBJ1-3, is SQTIHQWPATLVQPVGSPLSLECTVEGTSNPNLYWYRQAAGRGLQLLFYSVGIGQISSEVPQNLSASRPQDRQFILSSKKLLLSDSGFYLCAWSEGTGVSGGNTIYFGEGSWLTVV.

This chain connects TRBV6-1 to TRBJ2-7; 7 nucleotides match TRBD1. The trim removed 6 bases at V and 5 bases at J, leaving 13 bases unmatched. The CDR3 covers 15 residues. The V gene's germline CDR1 is MNHNS and CDR2 SASEGT. CDR3 amino acids: CASRAQDRLAHEQYV. The CDR3 DNA reads as TGTGCCAGCAGGGCCCAGGACAGGCTTGCGCACGAGCAGTACGTC.

V gene TRBV5-1 combines with J gene TRBJ2-7; TRBD1 matches 11 bases. Losses at the gene ends were 4 bases for V and 2 bases for J; bases not matched to a gene: 5. CDR3 size: 15 residues. Germline assignment: CDR1 SGHRS and CDR2 YFSETQ. CDR3 sequence: CASSRGTGGAYEQYF. DNA of the CDR3: TGCGCCAGCAGCAGAGGGACAGGGGGGGCCTACGAGCAGTACTTC.

The CDR3 spells CASSLDSGSDTQYF. For the CDR3, the DNA is TGTGCCAGCAGCTTGGACTCGGGTTCGGATACGCAGTATTTT. The gene calls are TRBV5-4 and TRBJ2-3; D not certain. The CDR3 has 14 amino acids. V was shortened by 0 bases and J by 6 bases, with 11 bases between the two germline ends. CDR1 SGHNT and CDR2 YYREEE come from the germline V gene (reference sequence).